This TCR beta chain is from a study of CD8+ T cells in alopecia areata. Sequencing relied on a cDNA template that was reverse transcribed from extracted RNA. Repertoires were generated with immunoSEQ multiplex PCR, while TCRdb's copy carries only in-frame clones and drops some. The sample records approximately 180,000 clones, around 71% being singletons. Cell sorting on a FACSAria was used to separate CD4+ and CD8+ T cells from the PBMCs. Trimming removed 0 bases from V and 5 bases from J, with 14 bases in between. The CDR3 totals 16 residues. Germline assignment: CDR1 MGHRA and CDR2 YSYEKL. The sequence derives from a human donor with alopecia areata. Sequenced material: CD8+ T cells sorted from blood, taken at week 0. The J gene is TRBJ2-1, the V gene TRBV4-1; D remains unclear. The CDR3 DNA is TGCGCCAGCAGCCAAGATCCCCCCCAGAGGCACAATGAGCAGTTCTTC. This translates into CASSQDPPQRHNEQFF.